This TCR beta chain originates from a study of blood T cell repertoires in COVID-19. The wider study: PBMCs, B-cell-depleted T cells, or T cells were the source of the cDNA or gDNA that made up the material.

In the source study's methods: From reference gene primer amplification, estimates of nucleated cell counts were derived. The data were produced by immunoSEQ multiplex PCR, yet TCRdb's version contains in-frame clones alone and is incomplete. D and trimming were read from the DNA, whereas the V and J calls and clone size are those reported in that table. In the table there are hundreds of thousands of clones, roughly 90% of which are singletons. Germline V lookup: CDR1 KGHSH, CDR2 LQKENI. V lost 2 bases and J lost 4, with 14 bases in between. CDR3 size: 15 residues. The chain is built from TRBV18 and TRBJ2-5, with D tentatively TRBD1 (6 bases). This clonotype was sampled from a woman between 45 and 65 years old with active or convalescent COVID-19. The sequencing input was peripheral blood. As DNA, the CDR3 is TGTGCCAGCTCACCAGGGCAGGGGACACGAGAGACCCAGTACTTC. This encodes CASSPGQGTRETQYF. The variable domain in full, with the rest retrieved from reference TRBV18 and TRBJ2-5, is NAGVMQNPRHLVRRRGQEARLRCSPMKGHSHVYWYRQLPEEGLKFMVYLQKENIIDESGMPKERFSAEFPKEGPSILRIQQVVRGDSAAYFCASSPGQGTRETQYFGPGTRLLVL.